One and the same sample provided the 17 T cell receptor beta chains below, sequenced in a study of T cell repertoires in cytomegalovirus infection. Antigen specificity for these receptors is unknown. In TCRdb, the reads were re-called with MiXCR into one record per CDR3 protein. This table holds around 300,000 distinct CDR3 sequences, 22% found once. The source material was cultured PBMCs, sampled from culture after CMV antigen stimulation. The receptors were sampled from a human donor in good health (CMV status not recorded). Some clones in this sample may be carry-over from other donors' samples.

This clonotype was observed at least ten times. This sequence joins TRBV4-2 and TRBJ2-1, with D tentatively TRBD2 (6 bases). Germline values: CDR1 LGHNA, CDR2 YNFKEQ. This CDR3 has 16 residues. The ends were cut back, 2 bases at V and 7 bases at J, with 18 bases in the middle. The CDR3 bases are TGTGCCAGCAGCCAAACTTTAGCGGTAACGGTAAATGAGCAGTTCTTC. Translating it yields CASSQTLAVTVNEQFF.

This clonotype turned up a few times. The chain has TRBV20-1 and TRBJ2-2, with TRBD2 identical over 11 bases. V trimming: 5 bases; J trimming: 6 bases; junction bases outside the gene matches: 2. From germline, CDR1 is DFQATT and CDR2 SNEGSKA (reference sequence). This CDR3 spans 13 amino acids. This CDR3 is CSAEGLAAGELFF. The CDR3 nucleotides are TGCAGTGCTGAGGGACTAGCGGCCGGGGAGCTGTTTTTT.

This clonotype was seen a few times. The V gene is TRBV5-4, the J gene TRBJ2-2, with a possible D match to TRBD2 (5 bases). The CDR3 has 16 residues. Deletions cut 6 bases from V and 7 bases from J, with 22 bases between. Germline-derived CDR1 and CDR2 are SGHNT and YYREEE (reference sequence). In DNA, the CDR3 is TGTGCCAGCACTGGCGAAGTGCGGACTGGTGGCGGGGAGCTGTTTTTT. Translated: CASTGEVRTGGGELFF. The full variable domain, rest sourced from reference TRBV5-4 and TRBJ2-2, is ETGVTQSPTHLIKTRGQQVTLRCSSQSGHNTVSWYQQALGQGPQFIFQYYREEENGRGNFPPRFSGLQFPNYSSELNVNALELDDSALYLCASTGEVRTGGGELFFGEGSRLTVL.

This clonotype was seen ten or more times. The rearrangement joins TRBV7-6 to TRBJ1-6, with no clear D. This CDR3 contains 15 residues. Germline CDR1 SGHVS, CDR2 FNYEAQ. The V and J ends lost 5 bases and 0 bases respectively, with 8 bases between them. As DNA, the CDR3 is TGTGCCAGCAGCCCGACACGCTCCTATAATTCACCCCTCCACTTT. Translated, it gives CASSPTRSYNSPLHF.

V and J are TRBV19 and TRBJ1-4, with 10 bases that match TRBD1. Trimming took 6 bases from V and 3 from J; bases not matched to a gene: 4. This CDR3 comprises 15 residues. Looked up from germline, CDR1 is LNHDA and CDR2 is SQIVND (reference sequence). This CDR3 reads CASRRQGAANEKLFF. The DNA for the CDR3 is TGTGCCAGTAGACGACAGGGGGCAGCTAATGAAAAACTGTTTTTT.

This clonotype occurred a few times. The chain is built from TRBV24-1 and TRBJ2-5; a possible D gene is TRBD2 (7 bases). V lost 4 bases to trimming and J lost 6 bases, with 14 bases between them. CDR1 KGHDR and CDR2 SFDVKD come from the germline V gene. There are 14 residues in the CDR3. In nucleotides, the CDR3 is TGTGCCACCAGTGACCCCGACGGGGGGCAGACCCAGTACTTC. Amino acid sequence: CATSDPDGGQTQYF.

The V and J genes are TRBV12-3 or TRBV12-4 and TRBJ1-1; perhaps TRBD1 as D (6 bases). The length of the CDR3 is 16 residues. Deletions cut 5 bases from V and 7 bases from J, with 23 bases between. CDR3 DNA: TGTGCCAGCAGTCCACCTGGGGCAGGGGCTTTGAATGAAGCTTTCTTT. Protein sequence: CASSPPGAGALNEAFF.

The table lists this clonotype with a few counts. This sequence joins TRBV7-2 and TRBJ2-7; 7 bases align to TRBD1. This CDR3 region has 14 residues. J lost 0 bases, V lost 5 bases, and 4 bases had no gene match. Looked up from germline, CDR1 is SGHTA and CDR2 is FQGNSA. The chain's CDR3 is CASSDWTGSYEQYF. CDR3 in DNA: TGTGCCAGCAGCGACTGGACAGGCTCCTACGAGCAGTACTTC. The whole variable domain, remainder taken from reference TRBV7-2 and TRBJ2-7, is GAGVSQSPSNKVTEKGKDVELRCDPISGHTALYWYRQSLGQGLEFLIYFQGNSAPDKSGLPSDRFSAERTGGSVSTLTIQRTQQEDSAVYLCASSDWTGSYEQYFGPGTRLTVT.

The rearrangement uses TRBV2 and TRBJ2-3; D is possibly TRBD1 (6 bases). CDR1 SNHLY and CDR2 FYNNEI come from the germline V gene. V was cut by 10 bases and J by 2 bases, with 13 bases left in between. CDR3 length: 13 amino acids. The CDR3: CATYRAATDTQYF. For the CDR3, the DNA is TGTGCCACCTACAGGGCCGCCACAGATACGCAGTATTTT.

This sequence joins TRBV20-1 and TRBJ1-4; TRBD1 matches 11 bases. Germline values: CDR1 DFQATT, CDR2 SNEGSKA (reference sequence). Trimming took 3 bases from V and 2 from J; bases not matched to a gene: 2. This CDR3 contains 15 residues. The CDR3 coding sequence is TGCAGTGCTAGGGGGACAGGGGGTACTAATGAAAAACTGTTTTTT. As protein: CSARGTGGTNEKLFF.

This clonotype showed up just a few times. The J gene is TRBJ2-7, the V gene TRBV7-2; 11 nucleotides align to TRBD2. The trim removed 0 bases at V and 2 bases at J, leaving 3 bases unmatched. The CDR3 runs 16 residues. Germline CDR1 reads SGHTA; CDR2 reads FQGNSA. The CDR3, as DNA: TGTGCCAGCAGCTTAGCGGTAGCGGGAGGGGCCTACGAGCAGTACTTC. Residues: CASSLAVAGGAYEQYF.

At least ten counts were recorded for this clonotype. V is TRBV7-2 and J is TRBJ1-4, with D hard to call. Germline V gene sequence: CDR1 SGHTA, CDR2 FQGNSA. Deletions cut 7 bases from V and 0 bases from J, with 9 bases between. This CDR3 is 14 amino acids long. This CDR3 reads CASNSGTTNEKLFF. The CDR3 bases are TGTGCCAGCAACTCCGGGACAACTAATGAAAAACTGTTTTTT.

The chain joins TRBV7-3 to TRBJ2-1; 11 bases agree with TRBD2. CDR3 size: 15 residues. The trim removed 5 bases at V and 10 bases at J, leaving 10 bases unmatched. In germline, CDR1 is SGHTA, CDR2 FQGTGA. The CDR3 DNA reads TGTGCCAGCAGCCTAGGACTAGCGGGCCTGGGGGAGCAGTTCTTC. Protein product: CASSLGLAGLGEQFF.

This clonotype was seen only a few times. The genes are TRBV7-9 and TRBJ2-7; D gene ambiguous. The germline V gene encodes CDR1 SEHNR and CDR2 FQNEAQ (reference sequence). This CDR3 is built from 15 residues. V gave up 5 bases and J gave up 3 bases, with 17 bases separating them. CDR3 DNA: TGTGCCAGCAGCCCCCACGGACGAGCGAGCTACGAGCAGTACGTC. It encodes CASSPHGRASYEQYV.

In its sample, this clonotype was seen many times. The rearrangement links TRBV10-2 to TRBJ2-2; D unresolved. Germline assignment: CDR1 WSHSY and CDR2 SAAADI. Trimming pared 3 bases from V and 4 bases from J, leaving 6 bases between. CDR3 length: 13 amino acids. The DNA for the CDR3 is TGCGCCAGCAGTGAAGTTGGCACCGGGGAGCTGTTTTTT. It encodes CASSEVGTGELFF.

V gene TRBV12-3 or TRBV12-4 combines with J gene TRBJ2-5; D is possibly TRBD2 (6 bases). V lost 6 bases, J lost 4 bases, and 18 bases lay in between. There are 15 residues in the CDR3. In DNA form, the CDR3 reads TGTGCCAGCAGGTCCGGGACTGGGACGGTAGAGACCCAGTACTTC. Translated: CASRSGTGTVETQYF.

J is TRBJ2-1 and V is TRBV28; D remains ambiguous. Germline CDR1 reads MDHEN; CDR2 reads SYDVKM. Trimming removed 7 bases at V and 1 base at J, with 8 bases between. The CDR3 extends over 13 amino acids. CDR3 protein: CASIKGSYNEQFF. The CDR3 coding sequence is TGTGCCAGCATTAAGGGATCCTACAATGAGCAGTTCTTC.